This passage covers 28 T cell receptor beta chains from one sample sequenced in a study of T cells in Graves' hyperthyroidism and ophthalmopathy. Authors of the study amplified TCR beta CDR3 regions from RNA transcripts. RT-PCR in the first round (using the HTBI primer set) targeted the TCR CDR3. TCRdb analysed the multiplex PCR reads with MiXCR anew, one entry per CDR3 protein. The sample shows around 600,000 distinct CDR3 sequences, 13% to 15% of them seen only once. Sequencing was done on a sample of blood. These receptors all come from a woman aged 18-35 years with Graves' ophthalmopathy.

There are a few counts of this clonotype. This chain connects TRBV9 to TRBJ1-4; 8 nucleotides line up with TRBD1. CDR1 is SGDLS, CDR2 YYNGEE, per germline. Trimming removed 0 bases from V and 7 bases from J; junction bases left unmatched: 5. The CDR3 runs 15 residues. CDR3 amino acids: CASSVAGGLGEKLFF. In nucleotides, the CDR3 is TGTGCCAGCAGCGTAGCAGGGGGCTTAGGTGAAAAACTGTTTTTT.

The DNA for the CDR3 is TGTGCCAGCAGTTTCCCTGGCGGGAGGGCCAGCTACGAGCAGTACTTC. Translated, it gives CASSFPGGRASYEQYF. This sequence joins TRBV28 and TRBJ2-7, with 9 bases lining up with TRBD2. Germline V gene sequence: CDR1 MDHEN, CDR2 SYDVKM. This CDR3 is built from 16 residues. The junction had 9 bases not matched to a gene; V was cut back by 3 bases and J by 3 bases.

This clonotype appeared a few times. V gene TRBV7-8 combines with J gene TRBJ2-2; D perhaps matches TRBD2 (5 bases). Trimming pared 1 base from V and 6 bases from J, leaving 9 bases between. Germline V lookup: CDR1 SGHVS, CDR2 FQNEAQ. This CDR3 has 14 amino acids. This chain's CDR3 is CASSLESGSGELFF. CDR3 nucleotide sequence: TGTGCCAGCAGCTTAGAATCGGGGTCCGGGGAGCTGTTTTTT. Full variable domain (remainder filled in from reference TRBV7-8 and TRBJ2-2): GAGVSQSPRYKVAKRGQDVALRCDPISGHVSLFWYQQALGQGPEFLTYFQNEAQLDKSGLPSDRFFAERPEGSVSTLKIQRTQQEDSAVYLCASSLESGSGELFFGEGSRLTVL.

This clonotype was detected many times. This chain uses TRBV6-1 with TRBJ2-3; TRBD2 matches at 13 bases. CDR3 length: 16 residues. Germline CDR1 is MNHNS and CDR2 is SASEGT. Unmatched junction bases numbered 10, after V lost 10 bases and J lost 3 bases. CDR3 coding DNA: TGTGCCACCAGGCGACTAGCGGGAGGTGGGACAGATACGCAGTATTTT. The encoded protein is CATRRLAGGGTDTQYF.

At least ten counts were recorded for this clonotype. The chain is built from TRBV2 and TRBJ2-4, with D hard to call. V dropped 1 base and J dropped 7 bases, with 11 bases sitting between them. Germline-derived CDR1 and CDR2 are SNHLY and FYNNEI. This CDR3 is 14 amino acids long. The CDR3 sequence is CASSEDPGLNIQYF. CDR3 coding DNA: TGTGCCAGCAGTGAAGACCCTGGTCTCAACATTCAGTACTTC. The variable domain in full, with the rest retrieved from reference TRBV2 and TRBJ2-4, is EPEVTQTPSHQVTQMGQEVILRCVPISNHLYFYWYRQILGQKVEFLVSFYNNEISEKSEIFDDQFSVERPDGSNFTLKIRSTKLEDSAMYFCASSEDPGLNIQYFGAGTRLSVL.

This clonotype came up many times. The genes are TRBV27 and TRBJ2-7; TRBD1 agrees at 7 bases. CDR1 and CDR2 from the germline V gene are MNHEY and SMNVEV (reference sequence). Unmatched junction bases numbered 9, after V lost 3 bases and J lost 4 bases. The length of the CDR3 is 15 residues. The DNA of the CDR3 is TGTGCCAGCAGTTTTAGTCCTACAGGGGTGTACGAGCAGTACTTC. Translated, it gives CASSFSPTGVYEQYF.

This clonotype turned up a few times. V and J are TRBV24-1 and TRBJ1-2; D is ambiguous. There are 12 residues in the CDR3. CDR1 KGHDR and CDR2 SFDVKD come from the germline V gene. V was shortened by 1 base and J by 4 bases, with 3 bases between the two germline ends. The CDR3 coding sequence is TGTGCCACCAGTGATTTACTCTATGGCTACACCTTC. Protein sequence: CATSDLLYGYTF.

This clonotype came up many times. V gene TRBV6-1 combines with J gene TRBJ2-1, with TRBD1 as a possible D gene (7 bases). The CDR3 has 13 residues. The germline V gene encodes CDR1 MNHNS and CDR2 SASEGT. Written as DNA, the CDR3 is TGTTCTCTCAGGGGGAGGTCCTACAATGAGCAGTTCTTC. Amino acids: CSLRGRSYNEQFF.

This clonotype was detected many times. V gene TRBV29-1 combines with J gene TRBJ2-2; 10 nucleotides line up with TRBD2. Per germline, CDR1 SQVTM and CDR2 ANQGSEA. This CDR3 is built from 14 residues. With V trimmed by 8 bases and J by 6 bases, 9 bases remained unmatched. CDR3: CSSFLAGEPGELFF. CDR3 nucleotides: TGCAGCAGCTTCCTAGCGGGAGAACCCGGGGAGCTGTTTTTT.

The sample holds many counts of this clonotype. The gene calls are TRBV5-1 and TRBJ1-3, with D unresolved. The CDR3 loop spans 14 amino acids. Per the germline V gene, CDR1 is SGHRS and CDR2 is YFSETQ. V dropped 7 bases and J dropped 0 bases, with 11 bases sitting between them. The CDR3 DNA reads as TGCGCCAGCTCCCCGGGTGTCTCTGGAAACACCATATATTTT. Translation: CASSPGVSGNTIYF.

The chain employs TRBV6-9 and TRBJ2-2, with D perhaps being TRBD1 or TRBD2 (5 bases each). This CDR3 comprises 16 residues. The germline gives CDR1 MNHGY, CDR2 SVAAGI. Trimming pared 3 bases from V and 3 bases from J, leaving 14 bases between. The CDR3 DNA sequence: TGTGCCAGCAGTTACGGCCGGGGCGCCGACACCGGGGAGCTGTTTTTT. It yields the protein CASSYGRGADTGELFF.

In its sample, this clonotype was seen a few times. The chain carries TRBV2 and TRBJ2-1; D is unresolved. Per the germline V gene, CDR1 is SNHLY and CDR2 is FYNNEI. CDR3 length equals 12 residues. The ends were cut back, 3 bases at V and 9 bases at J, with 9 bases in the middle. Here the CDR3 reads CASSEGGLEQFF. Here the CDR3 DNA reads TGTGCCAGCAGTGAGGGTGGTCTTGAGCAGTTCTTC.

This clonotype was seen at least ten times. The chain has TRBV20-1 and TRBJ2-3; TRBD2 matches 8 bases. Germline V gene data show CDR1 as DFQATT and CDR2 as SNEGSKA (reference sequence). The V gene end was trimmed by 2 bases and the J gene end by 5 bases; junction bases not matched to a gene: 15. The length of the CDR3 is 17 residues. CDR3 nucleotide sequence: TGCAGTGCTAGATCACATGGCGGGCGGGAGGTTCTAGATACGCAGTATTTT. Translation gives CSARSHGGREVLDTQYF.

This clonotype was recorded at least ten times. This rearrangement joins TRBV28 to TRBJ1-6; D is perhaps TRBD1 (5 bases). The CDR3 has 14 residues. V lost 10 bases to trimming and J lost 0 bases, with 10 bases between them. Per germline, CDR1 MDHEN and CDR2 SYDVKM. CDR3 DNA: TGTGCCAACTGGGGGGGCTCCTATAATTCACCCCTCCACTTT. It specifies CANWGGSYNSPLHF.

The chain combines TRBV6-1 with TRBJ1-1, with no clear D. The CDR3 contains 11 residues. Germline V gene sequence: CDR1 MNHNS, CDR2 SASEGT. Trimming left V 7 bases short and J 4 bases short, with 7 bases between. CDR3 in amino acids: CASTLITEAFF. The CDR3 DNA reads as TGTGCCAGCACGCTGATCACTGAAGCTTTCTTT.

V gene TRBV19 combines with J gene TRBJ1-2; 11 bases are shared with TRBD1. V shed 0 bases, J shed 2 bases, and the junction held 5 bases outside the gene matches. CDR1 and CDR2 (germline): LNHDA, SQIVND (reference sequence). CDR3 size: 17 residues. CDR3 loop: CASSIDLGQGENYGYTF. The CDR3 DNA is TGTGCCAGTAGTATAGATTTGGGACAGGGGGAAAACTATGGCTACACCTTC.

This rearrangement joins TRBV27 to TRBJ2-7; 11 bases agree with TRBD2. There are 15 residues in the CDR3. The V segment lost 6 bases and the J segment 3 bases; nucleotides outside the gene matches: 7. Germline V gene data show CDR1 as MNHEY and CDR2 as SMNVEV (reference sequence). The CDR3 loop reads CASRAWGTSGYEQYF. The CDR3 region has the DNA TGTGCCAGCAGAGCCTGGGGGACTAGCGGCTACGAGCAGTACTTC.

This clonotype has at least ten counts. The chain couples TRBV2 to TRBJ2-7, with D possibly matching TRBD1 (5 bases). The CDR3 runs to 14 residues. Germline V lookup: CDR1 SNHLY, CDR2 FYNNEI. V was trimmed by 4 bases and J by 1 base, leaving 11 bases between them. The CDR3 protein is CASSGQGSSYEQYF. The CDR3 region has the DNA TGTGCCAGCAGTGGGCAGGGAAGTTCCTACGAGCAGTACTTC.

There are a few counts of this clonotype. A much bigger clone sits one base away, suggesting this may be a read error. The chain recombines TRBV28 with TRBJ2-1, with 7 bases identical to TRBD1. Per germline, CDR1 MDHEN and CDR2 SYDVKM. The CDR3 consists of 15 residues. CDR3: CASSFHRGYYSEQFF. In DNA, the CDR3 is TGTGCCAGCAGTTTTCACAGGGGATACTACAGTGAGCAGTTCTTC.

This clonotype was seen at least ten times. The chain uses TRBV18 and TRBJ1-5; D not certain. CDR1 and CDR2 from the germline V gene are KGHSH and LQKENI. The CDR3 length is 13 residues. V was cut by 3 bases and J by 1 base, with 4 bases left in between. The CDR3 DNA sequence: TGTGCCAGCTCACCTGACAGCAATCAGCCCCAGCATTTT. Amino acid sequence: CASSPDSNQPQHF. The full variable domain, in which reference TRBV18 and TRBJ1-5 provide the parts outside the CDR3, is NAGVMQNPRHLVRRRGQEARLRCSPMKGHSHVYWYRQLPEEGLKFMVYLQKENIIDESGMPKERFSAEFPKEGPSILRIQQVVRGDSAAYFCASSPDSNQPQHFGDGTRLSIL.

This clonotype was counted many times. This chain joins TRBV6-1 and TRBJ1-2, with D perhaps TRBD1 (6 bases). Germline assignment: CDR1 MNHNS and CDR2 SASEGT. The CDR3 spans 14 residues. The germline V and J ends were trimmed by 2 bases and 2 bases, with 9 bases remaining between them. As DNA, the CDR3 is TGTGCCAGCAGTGAATTAGACAGGAACTATGGCTACACCTTC. As protein: CASSELDRNYGYTF.

This clonotype showed up many times. The chain combines TRBV6-1 with TRBJ2-1; 8 positions agree with TRBD1. This CDR3 has 12 amino acids. Germline V CDR1 and CDR2: MNHNS, SASEGT. J gave up 7 bases and V 6 bases, and 2 bases lay outside the gene matches. The CDR3 sequence is CASSGTGNEQFF. The CDR3, as DNA: TGTGCCAGCAGCGGGACAGGTAATGAGCAGTTCTTC.

This clonotype was seen many times. J is TRBJ2-1 and V is TRBV3-1; TRBD2 might be the D (5 bases). CDR1 LGHDT and CDR2 YNNKEL come from the germline V gene (reference sequence). The CDR3 runs to 14 residues. V lost 3 bases and J 4 bases, leaving 10 bases between the germline ends. CDR3 coding DNA: TGTGCCAGCAGCCATGGGGAGAGGTACAATGAGCAGTTCTTC. Translation: CASSHGERYNEQFF.

This clonotype showed up many times. This chain joins TRBV28 and TRBJ2-6; a weak D match, TRBD1 (5 bases). There are 14 residues in the CDR3. Trimming removed 7 bases from V and 3 bases from J, with 10 bases in between. CDR1 and CDR2 (germline): MDHEN, SYDVKM. CDR3: CASNSGNGANVLTF. The CDR3 DNA reads TGTGCCAGCAATTCAGGGAATGGGGCCAACGTCCTGACTTTC.

The chain uses TRBV7-3 and TRBJ1-5; a weak D match, TRBD1 (5 bases). CDR1 is SGHTA and CDR2 is FQGTGA in the germline V gene. V lost 2 bases and J lost 0, with 20 bases in between. CDR3 length equals 19 residues. The CDR3 protein is CASSLVLGDSPHSNQPQHF. CDR3 nucleotide sequence: TGTGCCAGCAGCTTAGTCCTTGGAGACAGCCCTCATAGCAATCAGCCCCAGCATTTT.

There are many counts of this clonotype. V gene TRBV7-9 combines with J gene TRBJ2-7, with 7 bases lining up with TRBD2. This CDR3 is 15 amino acids long. Unmatched junction bases numbered 13, after V lost 5 bases and J lost 6 bases. Germline loops: CDR1 SEHNR, CDR2 FQNEAQ (reference sequence). For the CDR3, the DNA is TGTGCCAGCAGCCCTCGACTAGAACTAGCGCTCGAGCAGTACTTC. Its translation: CASSPRLELALEQYF.

This clonotype was seen ten or more times. V is TRBV2 and J is TRBJ1-5, with 7 bases matching TRBD1. Germline V CDR1 and CDR2: SNHLY, FYNNEI. V lost 4 bases to trimming and J lost 7 bases; unmatched junction nucleotides: 4. The CDR3 has 13 amino acids. The CDR3 sequence: CASSGQGLQPQHF. The CDR3 DNA sequence: TGTGCCAGCAGTGGACAGGGATTGCAGCCCCAGCATTTT.

Only a few counts were recorded for this clonotype. The chain uses TRBV27 and TRBJ1-4; 9 nucleotides agree with TRBD1. The V gene's germline CDR1 is MNHEY and CDR2 SMNVEV (reference sequence). V was clipped by 0 bases and J by 6 bases; unmatched bases: 2. CDR3 size: 15 residues. Written as DNA, the CDR3 is TGTGCCAGCAGTTTATCGGGGACAGGGTATGAAAAACTGTTTTTT. This encodes CASSLSGTGYEKLFF.